A single sample is the source of the 10 T cell receptor beta chains below, sequenced in a study of CD8+ T cells in alopecia areata. Following RNA extraction, reverse transcription yielded cDNA that acted as the sequencing template. Measured with immunoSEQ multiplex PCR; TCRdb has only the in-frame clones, and not every one. The sample is made up of roughly 120,000 clones, none counted only once. The specimen was lesional skin. These receptor sequences come from a C3H/HeJ mouse with alopecia areata. Mouse MHC haplotype: H2-k.

This clone was counted ten times or more. Gene names follow the mouse nomenclature. The CDR3 end is not reached by the read, which stops 4 residues before it; the germline J gene fills it in. This chain joins TRBV17 and TRBJ2-1; 11 bases align to TRBD1. CDR1 is MNHDT, CDR2 YYDKIL, per germline. J gave up 6 bases and V 3 bases, and 1 base lay outside the gene matches. CDR3 size: 14 residues. Here the CDR3 reads CASSRDRGRAEQFF. CDR3 DNA, as far as it was read: TGTGCTAGCAGTAGGGACAGGGGGCGTGCT.

This clone was counted a few times. Mouse gene names and germline throughout. This CDR3 is CASSAAGGGERLFF. CDR3 DNA, as far as it was read: TGTGCTAGCAGTGCGGCAGGGGGCGGCGAA. The chain uses TRBV17 and TRBJ1-4; 8 bases match TRBD1. The CDR3 goes on 4 residues after the read ends, and that part is filled in from the germline J gene. The CDR3 length is 14 residues. Germline loops: CDR1 MNHDT, CDR2 YYDKIL.

This clone was detected only a few times. Genes here carry mouse names. The sequenced CDR3 bases are TGTGCCAGCAGTAGGCAGGGGGCCAACGAA. As protein: CASSRQGANE. The full CDR3 protein is CASSRQGANERLFF. The V gene is TRBV13-3, the J gene TRBJ1-4; 7 bases line up with TRBD1. Sequencing ends 4 residues short of the CDR3 end; the germline J gene provides the rest. This CDR3 has 14 amino acids. J gave up 3 bases and V 4 bases, and 3 bases lay outside the gene matches. Germline CDR1 and CDR2: NNHDY and SYVADS.

This clone has a handful of counts. The gene symbols are mouse symbols. Sequencing ends 4 residues short of the CDR3 end; the germline J gene provides the rest. V is TRBV1 and J is TRBJ2-4, with TRBD1 identical over 7 bases. This CDR3 contains 15 residues. Germline assignment: CDR1 NSQYPW and CDR2 LRSPGD (reference sequence). The V segment lost 2 bases and the J segment 3 bases; nucleotides outside the gene matches: 5. The CDR3 spells CTCSALGTEQNTLYF. The sequenced CDR3 bases are TGCACCTGCAGTGCACTCGGGACAGAACAAAAC.

This clone was observed a few times. These gene names are mouse names. CDR3 bases read: TGTGCCAGCGGTGATGACAGGGTAAACTCC. Protein product: CASGDDRVNS. The full CDR3 is CASGDDRVNSDYTF. V usage is TRBV13-2 and J usage is TRBJ1-2; maybe TRBD1 (6 bases). The CDR3 extends 4 residues past the end of the read, so its final part is completed from the germline J gene. The CDR3 totals 14 residues. Germline V CDR1 and CDR2: NNHNN, SYGAGS (reference sequence). V was cut by 0 bases and J by 1 base, with 7 bases left in between.

Note on this clone: Gene names follow the mouse nomenclature. The read halts 4 residues ahead of the CDR3 end, with the missing end drawn from the germline J gene. J is TRBJ2-5 and V is TRBV13-3; weak D call: TRBD1 (5 bases). The CDR3 extends over 15 amino acids. Germline CDR1 is NNHDY and CDR2 is SYVADS. V gave up 3 bases and J gave up 3 bases, with 14 bases separating them. CDR3 in amino acids: CASSAGDSGQDTQYF. The part of the CDR3 DNA that was read is TGTGCCAGCAGTGCCGGAGACAGTGGGCAAGAC.

This clone was recorded a few times. The genes are named according to mouse. CDR3 sequence reads: CASKGAGPNERLFF. CDR3 bases read: TGTGCCAGCAAGGGAGCAGGGCCCAACGAA. The chain uses TRBV13-3 and TRBJ1-4; D is possibly TRBD1 (5 bases). The observed sequence ends 4 residues before the CDR3 terminus, with the missing tail filled in from the germline J gene. The V gene lost 6 bases and the J gene lost 3 bases, with 12 bases spanning the gap. Germline CDR1 reads NNHDY; CDR2 reads SYVADS. The CDR3 sequence is 14 residues long. The full variable domain, its missing parts supplied by reference TRBV13-3 and TRBJ1-4, is EAAVTQSPRSKVAVTGGKVTLSCHQTNNHDYMYWYRQDTGHGLRLIHYSYVADSTEKGDIPDGYKASRPSQENFSLILELASLSQTAVYFCASKGAGPNERLFFGHGTKLSVL.

This clone turned up a few times. Any gene name here is a mouse gene name. The CDR3 extends 4 residues past the end of the read, so its final part is completed from the germline J gene. Other DNA sequences from this sample encode an identical CDR3 as well. The chain recombines TRBV19 with TRBJ2-1; TRBD1 matches 7 bases. V was pared by 4 bases and J by 4 bases, with 5 bases of the junction left unmatched. The germline gives CDR1 FNHDT, CDR2 SITEND (reference sequence). This CDR3 is built from 14 residues. The CDR3 spells CASSPGQFYAEQFF. The sequenced part of the CDR3 DNA is TGTGCCAGCAGTCCGGGACAGTTTTATGCT.

This clone has a handful of counts. The gene symbols are mouse symbols. The DNA ends 4 residues before the CDR3 does, and the rest of the CDR3 is filled in from the germline J gene. The chain uses TRBV13-3 and TRBJ2-1; D might be TRBD2 (6 bases). Trimming shortened V by 0 bases and J by 4 bases, and 8 bases separated the two germline ends. Germline CDR1 NNHDY, CDR2 SYVADS. This CDR3 is 14 amino acids long. CDR3 bases read: TGTGCCAGCAGTGATGAGACTGGTTATGCT. This codes for CASSDETGYA. The CDR3 in its entirety is CASSDETGYAEQFF.

This clone was seen a handful of times. Genes here carry mouse names. The CDR3 end is not reached by the read, which stops 4 residues before it; the germline J gene fills it in. The chain links TRBV13-2 to TRBJ2-5; D is perhaps TRBD1 or TRBD2 (5 bases each). Germline-derived CDR1 and CDR2 are NNHNN and SYGAGS (reference sequence). The CDR3 is made up of 13 amino acids. This CDR3 reads CASGDGGRDTQYF. The CDR3 DNA, read in part, is TGTGCCAGCGGTGATGGGGGGAGGGAC.